The 27 T cell receptor beta chains below all came from one sample that was sequenced in a study of T cell responses to AZD1222 COVID-19 vaccine. Using immunoSEQ multiplex PCR, the repertoire was profiled, and TCRdb retains in-frame clones only, with some absent. Of around 80,000 clones in the sample, 70% to 90% are singletons; the top ten hold about 10%. This specimen was peripheral blood, taken 28 days after the second AZD1222 dose. These receptors all come from an adult who received the AZD1222 COVID-19 vaccine.

Only one count was recorded for this clone. The chain combines TRBV12-3 or TRBV12-4 with TRBJ2-1; D not certain. This CDR3 region has 11 residues. Trimming cost V 6 bases and J 8 bases, with 8 bases left between them. CDR3 residues: CASSYNHEQFF. The CDR3 nucleotides read TGTGCCAGCAGCTATAACCATGAGCAGTTCTTC.

The table lists this clone with a count of one. V and J are TRBV27 and TRBJ2-1; weak D call: TRBD2 (5 bases). Trimming shortened V by 6 bases and J by 4 bases, and 16 bases separated the two germline ends. Per the germline V gene, CDR1 is MNHEY and CDR2 is SMNVEV (reference sequence). This CDR3 comprises 15 residues. The CDR3 DNA reads as TGTGCCAGCAGAGATTGGGGAGACGGTTACAATGAGCAGTTCTTC. Its translation: CASRDWGDGYNEQFF.

V and J are TRBV24-1 and TRBJ2-5, with TRBD2 matching 8 bases. The CDR3 spans 14 residues. Germline CDR1 is KGHDR and CDR2 is SFDVKD. Losses at the gene ends were 11 bases for V and 5 bases for J; bases not matched to a gene: 12. The CDR3 DNA reads as TGTGCCAGTTCCGCGGGGGGTAGAAGGGAGACCCAGTACTTC. This sequence encodes CASSAGGRRETQYF.

The chain carries TRBV28 and TRBJ1-6, with TRBD1 matching over 7 bases. V dropped 4 bases and J dropped 9; count of bases not matched to a gene: 6. CDR1 is MDHEN and CDR2 is SYDVKM in the germline V gene. This CDR3 spans 14 amino acids. The CDR3 loop is CASSSPGQTSPLHF. CDR3 coding DNA: TGTGCCAGCAGTTCACCGGGACAGACTTCACCCCTCCACTTT.

The chain couples TRBV3-1 (or the pseudogene TRBV3-2) to TRBJ2-3; a weak D match, TRBD2 (5 bases). This CDR3 contains 17 residues. Germline V gives CDR1 LGHDT, CDR2 YNNKEL (reference sequence). The V gene lost 2 bases and the J gene lost 1 base, with 16 bases spanning the gap. The CDR3 DNA sequence: TGTGCCAGCAGCCAATCTTTTAAGCCCGGGGGCACAGATACGCAGTATTTT. Translating gives CASSQSFKPGGTDTQYF.

This clone was observed once. This chain links TRBV11-2 with TRBJ2-3; D assignment may be TRBD1 or TRBD2 (6 bases each). The CDR3 sequence is 15 residues long. V was clipped by 1 base and J by 1 base, with 9 bases between them. CDR1 is SGHAT and CDR2 is FQNNGV in the germline V gene. CDR3 DNA: TGTGCCAGCAGCTTAGCCGGGGGCGGCACAGATACGCAGTATTTT. Translation: CASSLAGGGTDTQYF.

The chain links TRBV7-6 to TRBJ2-3; a weak D match, TRBD1 (6 bases). V lost 4 bases and J lost 3, with 11 bases in between. The germline gives CDR1 SGHVS, CDR2 FNYEAQ. The CDR3 is 14 amino acids. CDR3 amino acids: CASSSLQGTDTQYF. CDR3 coding DNA: TGTGCCAGCAGCTCCCTCCAGGGGACAGATACGCAGTATTTT. Looking up the rest from reference TRBV7-6 and TRBJ2-3 gives the full variable domain: GAGVSQSPRYKVTKRGQDVALRCDPISGHVSLYWYRQALGQGPEFLTYFNYEAQQDKSGLPNDRFSAERPEGSISTLTIQRTEQRDSAMYRCASSSLQGTDTQYFGPGTRLTVL.

The chain couples TRBV3-1 (or the pseudogene TRBV3-2) to TRBJ1-6; D may be TRBD1 (6 bases). From germline, CDR1 is LGHDT and CDR2 YNNKEL (reference sequence). The CDR3 consists of 13 residues. Trimming removed 5 bases from V and 10 bases from J, with 12 bases in between. The CDR3 nucleotides read TGTGCCAGCAGCGATATCGGGGGCTCACCCCTCCACTTT. Translating it yields CASSDIGGSPLHF.

The rearrangement joins TRBV19 to TRBJ2-7, with a weak D call TRBD1 (6 bases). The CDR3 length is 16 residues. The ends were cut back, 1 base at V and 1 base at J, with 14 bases in the middle. In germline, CDR1 is LNHDA, CDR2 SQIVND (reference sequence). CDR3 sequence reads: CASSIGMGQGSYEQYF. CDR3 bases: TGTGCCAGTAGTATAGGAATGGGGCAGGGGTCCTACGAGCAGTACTTC.

This clone has a handful of counts. This chain joins TRBV4-1 and TRBJ1-3, with D perhaps TRBD1 (5 bases). Trimming removed 4 bases from V and 2 bases from J, with 18 bases in between. Germline values: CDR1 MGHRA, CDR2 YSYEKL. This CDR3 comprises 17 residues. The DNA for the CDR3 is TGCGCCAGCAGCCCGGGACGGCGGGGGTTAGCTGGAAACACCATATATTTT. This gives the protein CASSPGRRGLAGNTIYF.

The V and J genes are TRBV19 and TRBJ1-2, with D unclear. Germline CDR1 LNHDA, CDR2 SQIVND (reference sequence). The CDR3 spans 12 residues. The V and J ends lost 1 base and 7 bases respectively, with 7 bases between them. CDR3 loop: CASSIAAGGYTF. CDR3 bases: TGTGCCAGTAGTATAGCCGCGGGTGGCTACACCTTC. The full variable domain, with the rest looked up from reference TRBV19 and TRBJ1-2, is DGGITQSPKYLFRKEGQNVTLSCEQNLNHDAMYWYRQDPGQGLRLIYYSQIVNDFQKGDIAEGYSVSREKKESFPLTVTSAQKNPTAFYLCASSIAAGGYTFGSGTRLTVV.

The chain couples TRBV5-1 to TRBJ1-6; no reliable D call. Germline V gene lookup returns CDR1 SGHRS and CDR2 YFSETQ. V lost 2 bases and J 10 bases, leaving 7 bases between the germline ends. There are 12 residues in the CDR3. The CDR3 spells CASSLGISPLHF. CDR3 DNA sequence: TGCGCCAGCAGCTTAGGGATCTCACCCCTCCACTTT.

This clone was seen more than once but under ten times. The V gene is TRBV5-5, the J gene TRBJ1-2; D is unclear. The CDR3 covers 12 residues. CDR1 is SGHKS, CDR2 YYEKEE, per germline (reference sequence). V gave up 4 bases and J gave up 8 bases, with 12 bases separating them. CDR3 sequence: CASSPLTGGYTF. CDR3 bases: TGTGCCAGCAGCCCCCTGACGGGGGGCTACACCTTC.

This clone turned up a few times. J is TRBJ2-7 and V is TRBV3-1 (or the pseudogene TRBV3-2); 8 nucleotides line up with TRBD2. The germline CDR1 and CDR2 sequences are LGHDT and YNNKEL (reference sequence). CDR3 length: 15 residues. The junction had 4 bases not matched to a gene; V was cut back by 1 base and J by 2 bases. CDR3 sequence reads: CASSQAPGGPYEQYF. CDR3 in DNA: TGTGCCAGCAGCCAAGCCCCGGGGGGGCCCTACGAGCAGTACTTC.

This sequence joins TRBV29-1 and TRBJ2-7; D is perhaps TRBD1 or TRBD2 (5 bases each). Germline CDR1 and CDR2: SQVTM and ANQGSEA. V lost 5 bases and J 2 bases, leaving 16 bases between the germline ends. The CDR3 is 14 residues long. The CDR3 DNA is TGCAGCGTTCAACAGGACTTATCTCCCTACGAGCAGTACTTC. Protein sequence: CSVQQDLSPYEQYF.

The chain is built from TRBV9 and TRBJ1-1, with D perhaps TRBD1 (5 bases). The CDR3 is made up of 12 amino acids. The germline V gene has CDR1 SGDLS and CDR2 YYNGEE. Trimming cost V 0 bases and J 11 bases, with 11 bases left between them. The CDR3 is CASSVVQGAAFF. Written as DNA, the CDR3 is TGTGCCAGCAGCGTAGTGCAGGGCGCTGCTTTCTTT.

V gene TRBV10-3 combines with J gene TRBJ1-1, with TRBD1 identical over 9 bases. Trimming removed 6 bases from V and 3 bases from J; junction bases left unmatched: 5. The CDR3 sequence is 14 residues long. CDR1 and CDR2 from the germline V gene are ENHRY and SYGVKD. CDR3 loop: CAIRRDRADTEAFF. CDR3 nucleotides: TGTGCCATCAGACGGGACAGGGCGGACACTGAAGCTTTCTTT.

The rearrangement uses TRBV7-9 and TRBJ1-4; the D is unclear. V was trimmed by 3 bases and J by 0 bases, leaving 8 bases between them. Germline CDR1 and CDR2: SEHNR and FQNEAQ (reference sequence). This CDR3 has 15 residues. CDR3 nucleotide sequence: TGTGCCAGCAGCTTTCCCAGTACAACTAATGAAAAACTGTTTTTT. It is translated as CASSFPSTTNEKLFF.

With regard to this clone: The same CDR3 is also encoded by other DNA sequences in this sample. The chain employs TRBV11-3 and TRBJ2-1; TRBD2 agrees at 9 bases. Germline values: CDR1 SGHNT, CDR2 YENEEA. This CDR3 has 17 residues. J was trimmed by 3 bases and V by 0 bases; bases with no gene match: 6. CDR3 coding DNA: TGTGCCAGCAGCTTAGATTCTCAGCGGGGGGTCTACAATGAGCAGTTCTTC. Protein sequence: CASSLDSQRGVYNEQFF.

This sequence joins TRBV6-4 and TRBJ2-6; D is perhaps TRBD1 (6 bases). The CDR3 is 16 residues long. Germline V gene lookup returns CDR1 MRHNA and CDR2 SNTAGT. The V gene lost 0 bases and the J gene lost 3 bases, with 9 bases spanning the gap. The CDR3 is CASSDSKGDGANVLTF. The CDR3 nucleotides read TGTGCCAGCAGTGACTCTAAGGGGGATGGGGCCAACGTCCTGACTTTC.

Comment on this clone: This sample includes further DNA sequences coding for the same CDR3. The V call is TRBV7-9, the J call TRBJ2-2; D remains ambiguous. This CDR3 is 13 amino acids long. The V and J ends lost 5 bases and 5 bases respectively, with 9 bases between them. Germline V gene sequence: CDR1 SEHNR, CDR2 FQNEAQ (reference sequence). CDR3 in DNA: TGTGCCAGCAGCCTACAAGGGACCGGGGAGCTGTTTTTT. Its protein is CASSLQGTGELFF.

Concerning this clone: Other DNA sequences within the sample encode an identical CDR3. The rearrangement joins TRBV7-9 to TRBJ2-3; D is possibly TRBD2 (5 bases). The CDR3 is made up of 14 amino acids. Germline CDR1 is SEHNR and CDR2 is FQNEAQ (reference sequence). Deletions cut 1 base from V and 3 bases from J, with 8 bases between. The DNA for the CDR3 is TGTGCCAGCAGCTTAGGTGGGGAGACAGATACGCAGTATTTT. Protein: CASSLGGETDTQYF. Full variable domain (outside the CDR3, taken from reference TRBV7-9 and TRBJ2-3): DTGVSQNPRHKITKRGQNVTFRCDPISEHNRLYWYRQTLGQGPEFLTYFQNEAQLEKSRLLSDRFSAERPKGSFSTLEIQRTEQGDSAMYLCASSLGGETDTQYFGPGTRLTVL.

This clone was picked up one time. The chain employs TRBV25-1 and TRBJ1-1, with D unclear. CDR3 length: 12 residues. Germline V gene sequence: CDR1 MGHDK, CDR2 SYGVNS. V lost 3 bases to trimming and J lost 6 bases, with 8 bases between them. For the CDR3, the DNA is TGTGCCAGCAGTGACGCGCTAGCTGAAGCTTTCTTT. This encodes CASSDALAEAFF.

The rearrangement joins TRBV28 to TRBJ2-3, with a weak D call TRBD2 (5 bases). The V end was cut by 2 bases, the J end by 1 base, with 16 bases between. The CDR3 sequence is 17 residues long. The germline CDR1 and CDR2 sequences are MDHEN and SYDVKM. CDR3 coding DNA: TGTGCCAGCAGTTTACCCTTTAAGCGGTCTGGCACAGATACGCAGTATTTT. The encoded protein is CASSLPFKRSGTDTQYF.

Here the CDR3 reads CASSVQGARNQPQHF. The CDR3 region has the DNA TGTGCCAGCAGCGTCCAGGGGGCGCGCAATCAGCCCCAGCATTTT. The V gene is TRBV9, the J gene TRBJ1-5; 8 bases align to TRBD1. After removal of 2 bases from V and 2 bases from J, the junction contained 3 bases not matched to a gene. Germline V gene data show CDR1 as SGDLS and CDR2 as YYNGEE. The CDR3 covers 15 residues.

This rearrangement joins TRBV15 to TRBJ1-5; D gene unclear. Trimming left V 0 bases short and J 5 bases short, with 8 bases between. There are 14 residues in the CDR3. CDR1 LNHNV and CDR2 YYDKDF come from the germline V gene (reference sequence). CDR3 loop: CATSRDNGDQPQHF. In nucleotides, the CDR3 is TGTGCCACCAGCAGAGATAACGGGGATCAGCCCCAGCATTTT. Full variable domain (rest looked up from reference TRBV15 and TRBJ1-5): DAMVIQNPRYQVTQFGKPVTLSCSQTLNHNVMYWYQQKSSQAPKLLFHYYDKDFNNEADTPDNFQSRRPNTSFCFLDIRSPGLGDTAMYLCATSRDNGDQPQHFGDGTRLSIL.

The rearrangement joins TRBV5-4 to TRBJ2-5; 8 bases line up with TRBD2. The trim removed 0 bases at V and 3 bases at J, leaving 1 base unmatched. The CDR3 has 14 residues. Looked up from germline, CDR1 is SGHNT and CDR2 is YYREEE (reference sequence). This CDR3 is CASSLVGGEETQYF. CDR3 nucleotides: TGTGCCAGCAGCTTGGTCGGGGGGGAAGAGACCCAGTACTTC.